These 13 T cell receptor beta chains were all obtained from the same sample, sequenced in a study of blood T cell repertoires in COVID-19. Produced via immunoSEQ multiplex PCR; TCRdb's table is partial and in-frame only. The sample includes approximately 200,000 clones, roughly 80% seen only once; the top ten take 1.3%. Sequencing was done on a sample of PBMCs or T cells enriched from blood (not recorded which). Source of these receptors: a woman aged 40-49 years with acute COVID-19.

V usage is TRBV18 and J usage is TRBJ2-3; D possibly corresponds to TRBD2 (5 bases). Deletions cut 5 bases from V and 2 bases from J, with 17 bases between. Germline V gene lookup returns CDR1 KGHSH and CDR2 LQKENI. This CDR3 comprises 16 residues. The CDR3 nucleotides read TGTGCCAGCTCAGATGAGGACTCTTTACACACAGATACGCAGTATTTT. Translation: CASSDEDSLHTDTQYF.

This clone appeared once. J is TRBJ2-7 and V is TRBV27, with D tentatively TRBD2 (6 bases). V was shortened by 8 bases and J by 2 bases, with 22 bases between the two germline ends. The CDR3 spans 16 residues. In germline, CDR1 is MNHEY, CDR2 SMNVEV (reference sequence). The CDR3 here is CASPPALATETYEQYF. CDR3 coding DNA: TGTGCCAGCCCCCCCGCACTAGCCACCGAAACCTACGAGCAGTACTTC.

The CDR3: CASSTQTGLEAFF. The CDR3 bases are TGTGCCAGTAGTACTCAGACAGGCCTGGAAGCTTTCTTT. The chain carries TRBV19 and TRBJ1-1; tentative D call: TRBD1 (6 bases). The CDR3 is 13 amino acids. Germline CDR1 reads LNHDA; CDR2 reads SQIVND (reference sequence). V was shortened by 4 bases and J by 8 bases, with 14 bases between the two germline ends.

This chain joins TRBV29-1 and TRBJ1-3; 7 nucleotides align to TRBD1. V dropped 6 bases and J dropped 4; count of bases not matched to a gene: 6. Germline V gives CDR1 SQVTM, CDR2 ANQGSEA. This CDR3 is 13 amino acids long. CDR3 region: CSVRQGSGNTIYF. CDR3 coding DNA: TGCAGCGTGCGACAGGGCTCGGGAAACACCATATATTTT.

V usage is TRBV5-8 and J usage is TRBJ1-1; D not resolved. Germline V gene lookup returns CDR1 SGHTS and CDR2 YDEGEE. The CDR3 consists of 16 residues. V lost 2 bases to trimming and J lost 0 bases, with 14 bases between them. CDR3 protein: CASSFFPGTVNTEAFF. CDR3 in DNA: TGTGCCAGCAGCTTCTTTCCGGGAACGGTGAACACTGAAGCTTTCTTT.

The rearrangement joins TRBV4-3 to TRBJ2-2; TRBD1 agrees at 10 bases. V gave up 4 bases and J gave up 3 bases; unmatched junction bases: 11. CDR1 LGHNA and CDR2 YSLEER come from the germline V gene. This CDR3 region has 18 residues. The CDR3 here is CASSLYPPGTGDTGELFF. In DNA, the CDR3 is TGCGCCAGCAGCCTCTACCCTCCCGGGACAGGGGACACCGGGGAGCTGTTTTTT.

This chain uses TRBV2 with TRBJ2-3; TRBD2 matches at 15 bases. Trimming at V came to 6 bases and at J to 5 bases, leaving 6 bases not matched to a gene. This CDR3 region has 16 residues. The germline V gene encodes CDR1 SNHLY and CDR2 FYNNEI. The CDR3 region is CASRLGLAGGGDTQYF. DNA for the CDR3: TGTGCCAGCAGATTGGGACTAGCGGGAGGTGGAGATACGCAGTATTTT.

The rearrangement uses TRBV25-1 and TRBJ2-7; 9 bases fit TRBD1. The CDR3 has 15 amino acids. V lost 6 bases, J lost 3 bases, and 9 bases stayed unmatched. CDR1 and CDR2 (germline): MGHDK, SYGVNS. CDR3 residues: CASSQPGQGIYEQYF. CDR3 in DNA: TGTGCCAGCAGCCAACCGGGACAGGGTATCTACGAGCAGTACTTC.

The chain recombines TRBV7-9 with TRBJ1-2; 8 nucleotides line up with TRBD1. V trimming: 1 base; J trimming: 0 bases; junction bases outside the gene matches: 4. CDR3 size: 16 residues. CDR1 is SEHNR and CDR2 is FQNEAQ in the germline V gene (reference sequence). The CDR3 sequence is CASSLGSQGANYGYTF. For the CDR3, the DNA is TGTGCCAGCAGCTTAGGGTCACAGGGGGCTAACTATGGCTACACCTTC.

This clone occurred a few times. The V call is TRBV6-5, the J call TRBJ1-6, with 7 positions matching TRBD1. V was clipped by 6 bases and J by 7 bases; unmatched bases: 6. This CDR3 has 14 residues. The V gene's germline CDR1 is MNHEY and CDR2 SVGAGI. The chain's CDR3 is CASRSGQKNSPLHF. The CDR3 DNA reads as TGTGCCAGCAGATCGGGACAGAAAAATTCACCCCTCCACTTT.

The chain uses TRBV5-6 and TRBJ1-2; D possibly corresponds to TRBD1 (6 bases). The CDR3 has 13 residues. CDR1 and CDR2 from the germline V gene are SGHDT and YYEEEE. Trimming removed 2 bases from V and 6 bases from J, with 11 bases in between. For the CDR3, the DNA is TGTGCCAGCAGCTTTCAGGGGCAAGATGGCTACACCTTC. This translates into CASSFQGQDGYTF.

The CDR3 protein is CASSLIPLRGRANTGELFF. The DNA for the CDR3 is TGTGCCAGCAGCTTAATCCCCCTGCGCGGGAGGGCGAACACCGGGGAGCTGTTTTTT. This chain connects TRBV7-3 to TRBJ2-2; 9 bases fit TRBD2. CDR3 size: 19 residues. J was trimmed by 0 bases and V by 1 base; bases with no gene match: 9. CDR1 is SGHTA and CDR2 is FQGTGA in the germline V gene.

This clone was observed once. The chain carries TRBV6-4 and TRBJ1-1; 7 nucleotides match TRBD1. CDR3 length: 14 residues. V lost 6 bases to trimming and J lost 5 bases; unmatched junction nucleotides: 9. Germline V CDR1 and CDR2: MRHNA, SNTAGT. CDR3 bases: TGTGCCAGCAGGAAGACAGGGAGGAATACTGAAGCTTTCTTT. Protein product: CASRKTGRNTEAFF.